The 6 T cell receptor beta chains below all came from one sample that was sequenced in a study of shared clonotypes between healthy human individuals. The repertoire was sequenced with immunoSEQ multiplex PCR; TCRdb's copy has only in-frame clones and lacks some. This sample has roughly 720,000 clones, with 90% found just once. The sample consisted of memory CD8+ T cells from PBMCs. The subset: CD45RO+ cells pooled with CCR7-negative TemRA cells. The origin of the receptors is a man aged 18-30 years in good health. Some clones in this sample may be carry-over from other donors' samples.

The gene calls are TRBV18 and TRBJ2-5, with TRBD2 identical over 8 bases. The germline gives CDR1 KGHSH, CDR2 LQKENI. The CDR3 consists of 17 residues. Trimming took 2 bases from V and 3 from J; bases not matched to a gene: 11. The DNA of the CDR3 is TGTGCCAGCTCACCAAGCCTGGCCAGCGGGAGTGAAGAGACCCAGTACTTC. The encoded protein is CASSPSLASGSEETQYF.

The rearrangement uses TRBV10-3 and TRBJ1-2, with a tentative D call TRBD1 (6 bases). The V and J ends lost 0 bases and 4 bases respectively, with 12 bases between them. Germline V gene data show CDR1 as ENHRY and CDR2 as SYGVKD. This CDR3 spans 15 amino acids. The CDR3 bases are TGTGCCATCAGTGAGTCGGGGGGGCTTGGCTATGGCTACACCTTC. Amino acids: CAISESGGLGYGYTF.

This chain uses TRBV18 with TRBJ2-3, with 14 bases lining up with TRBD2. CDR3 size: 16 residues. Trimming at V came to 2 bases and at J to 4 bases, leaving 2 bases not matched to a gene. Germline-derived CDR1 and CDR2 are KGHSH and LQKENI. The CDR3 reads CASSPGLAGGPDTQYF. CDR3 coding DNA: TGTGCCAGCTCACCAGGACTAGCGGGAGGTCCAGATACGCAGTATTTT.

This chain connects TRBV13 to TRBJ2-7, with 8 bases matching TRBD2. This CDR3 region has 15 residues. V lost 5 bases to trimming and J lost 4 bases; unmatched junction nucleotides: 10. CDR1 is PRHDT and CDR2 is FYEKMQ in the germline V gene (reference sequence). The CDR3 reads CASSTGTREEYEQYF. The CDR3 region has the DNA TGTGCCAGCAGCACGGGGACTAGAGAAGAATACGAGCAGTACTTC.

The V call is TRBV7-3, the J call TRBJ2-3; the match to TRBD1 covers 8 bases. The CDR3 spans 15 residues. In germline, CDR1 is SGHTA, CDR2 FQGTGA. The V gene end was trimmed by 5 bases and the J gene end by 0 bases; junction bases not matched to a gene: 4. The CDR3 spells CASSPGGFSTDTQYF. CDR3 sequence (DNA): TGTGCCAGCAGCCCAGGGGGCTTTAGCACAGATACGCAGTATTTT.

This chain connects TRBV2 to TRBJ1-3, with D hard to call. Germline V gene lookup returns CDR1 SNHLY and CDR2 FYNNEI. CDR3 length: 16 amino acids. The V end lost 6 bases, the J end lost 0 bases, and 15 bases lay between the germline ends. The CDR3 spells CASSDGPSVSGNTIYF. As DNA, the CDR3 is TGTGCCAGCAGCGATGGACCGAGCGTCTCTGGAAACACCATATATTTT.